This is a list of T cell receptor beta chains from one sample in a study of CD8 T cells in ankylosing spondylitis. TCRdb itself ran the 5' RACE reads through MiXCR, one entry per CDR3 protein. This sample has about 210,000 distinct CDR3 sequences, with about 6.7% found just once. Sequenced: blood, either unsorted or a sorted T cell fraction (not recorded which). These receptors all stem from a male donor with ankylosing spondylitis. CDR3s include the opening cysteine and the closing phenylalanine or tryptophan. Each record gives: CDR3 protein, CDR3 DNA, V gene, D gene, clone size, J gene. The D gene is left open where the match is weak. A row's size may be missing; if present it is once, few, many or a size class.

CDR3 protein: CASSQGMGHLRGNEQFF; CDR3 DNA: TGCGCCAGCAGCCAAGGTATGGGACACCTAAGGGGCAATGAGCAGTTCTTC; V gene: TRBV4-1; D gene: NA; clone size: many; J gene: TRBJ2-1
CDR3 protein: CSVEDRGQTGEVWEQYF; CDR3 DNA: TGCAGCGTTGAAGATCGGGGCCAGACAGGGGAGGTTTGGGAGCAGTACTTC; V gene: TRBV29-1; D gene: TRBD1; clone size: few; J gene: TRBJ2-7
CDR3 protein: CASPPRGGETQYF; CDR3 DNA: TGTGCCAGCCCCCCGAGGGGAGGCGAGACCCAGTACTTC; V gene: TRBV2; D gene: NA; clone size: many; J gene: TRBJ2-5
CDR3 protein: CASRSRGRGPHNEQFF; CDR3 DNA: TGTGCCAGCCGCTCGAGGGGCAGGGGGCCCCACAATGAGCAGTTCTTC; V gene: TRBV27; D gene: TRBD1; clone size: many; J gene: TRBJ2-1
CDR3 protein: CASSLVVGRSHYEQYF; CDR3 DNA: TGTGCCAGCAGCTTAGTAGTGGGTCGGAGCCACTACGAGCAGTACTTC; V gene: TRBV11-2; D gene: NA; clone size: many; J gene: TRBJ2-7
CDR3 protein: CASSTGRGAPGYGYTF; CDR3 DNA: TGTGCCAGCAGCACCGGGAGGGGCGCCCCTGGCTATGGCTACACCTTC; V gene: TRBV25-1; D gene: NA; clone size: many; J gene: TRBJ1-2
CDR3 protein: CSVLNFYEQYF; CDR3 DNA: TGCAGCGTTCTCAACTTCTACGAGCAGTACTTC; V gene: TRBV29-1; D gene: NA; clone size: many; J gene: TRBJ2-7
CDR3 protein: CASTESYLTGELFF; CDR3 DNA: TGTGCCAGCACAGAGTCCTACCTCACCGGGGAGCTGTTTTTT; V gene: TRBV6-1; D gene: NA; clone size: many; J gene: TRBJ2-2
CDR3 protein: CASGLGAITEAFF; CDR3 DNA: TGTGCCAGCGGTCTCGGGGCGATTACTGAAGCTTTCTTT; V gene: TRBV12-3/TRBV12-4; D gene: NA; clone size: NA; J gene: TRBJ1-1
CDR3 protein: CASSFLAAGFVEQYF; CDR3 DNA: TGTGCCAGCAGTTTTTTAGCGGCCGGTTTTGTGGAGCAGTACTTC; V gene: TRBV28; D gene: NA; clone size: many; J gene: TRBJ2-7
CDR3 protein: CASSLGWDEQYF; CDR3 DNA: TGTGCCAGCAGCTTAGGCTGGGACGAGCAGTACTTC; V gene: TRBV7-8; D gene: NA; clone size: few; J gene: TRBJ2-7
CDR3 protein: CASKLDRDSYEQYF; CDR3 DNA: TGTGCCAGCAAGCTGGACAGAGACTCCTACGAGCAGTACTTC; V gene: TRBV27; D gene: NA; clone size: many; J gene: TRBJ2-7
CDR3 protein: CAISEAPLGVAGSSYEQYF; CDR3 DNA: TGTGCCATCAGTGAGGCCCCGCTAGGTGTGGCAGGGAGCTCCTACGAGCAGTACTTC; V gene: TRBV10-3; D gene: NA; clone size: many; J gene: TRBJ2-7
CDR3 protein: CASSLGGLGNSPLHF; CDR3 DNA: TGTGCCAGCAGCTTAGGAGGGTTAGGGAATTCACCCCTCCACTTT; V gene: TRBV7-8; D gene: NA; clone size: NA; J gene: TRBJ1-6
CDR3 protein: CASSLGRSSGNTIYF; CDR3 DNA: TGTGCCAGCAGCTTAGGACGGAGCTCTGGAAACACCATATATTTT; V gene: TRBV11-2; D gene: NA; clone size: many; J gene: TRBJ1-3
CDR3 protein: CASSLLMLYGYTF; CDR3 DNA: TGTGCCAGCAGCTTATTAATGCTCTATGGCTACACCTTC; V gene: TRBV7-2; D gene: NA; clone size: NA; J gene: TRBJ1-2
CDR3 protein: CASSHTPGTGQNEQFF; CDR3 DNA: TGCGCCAGCAGCCACACTCCCGGGACAGGGCAGAATGAGCAGTTCTTC; V gene: TRBV5-1; D gene: TRBD1; clone size: many; J gene: TRBJ2-1
CDR3 protein: CASREAGETQYF; CDR3 DNA: TGTGCCTCGCGAGAGGCCGGGGAGACCCAGTACTTC; V gene: TRBV7-9; D gene: NA; clone size: NA; J gene: TRBJ2-5
CDR3 protein: CASSLDFGRDVNTQYF; CDR3 DNA: TGTGCCAGCAGCTTAGACTTTGGGCGGGATGTGAATACGCAGTATTTT; V gene: TRBV7-9; D gene: NA; clone size: many; J gene: TRBJ2-3
CDR3 protein: CASSDITTRSSSF; CDR3 DNA: TGTGCCAGCAGTGATATAACAACCCGATCTTCCTCCTTC; V gene: TRBV2; D gene: NA; clone size: many; J gene: TRBJ2-1
CDR3 protein: CAMSPGRRYEQYF; CDR3 DNA: TGTGCCATGAGCCCTGGCCGGCGCTACGAGCAGTACTTC; V gene: TRBV13; D gene: NA; clone size: NA; J gene: TRBJ2-7
CDR3 protein: CASSYTGGDYNEQFF; CDR3 DNA: TGTGCCAGCAGTTACACCGGGGGAGACTACAATGAGCAGTTCTTC; V gene: TRBV6-2/TRBV6-3; D gene: NA; clone size: many; J gene: TRBJ2-1
CDR3 protein: CASSPGQSNTEAFF; CDR3 DNA: TGTGCCAGCAGTCCCGGACAATCGAACACTGAAGCTTTCTTT; V gene: TRBV27; D gene: NA; clone size: many; J gene: TRBJ1-1
CDR3 protein: CASSSADTYEQYF; CDR3 DNA: TGCGCCAGCAGCTCAGCGGACACCTACGAGCAGTACTTC; V gene: TRBV5-1; D gene: NA; clone size: many; J gene: TRBJ2-7